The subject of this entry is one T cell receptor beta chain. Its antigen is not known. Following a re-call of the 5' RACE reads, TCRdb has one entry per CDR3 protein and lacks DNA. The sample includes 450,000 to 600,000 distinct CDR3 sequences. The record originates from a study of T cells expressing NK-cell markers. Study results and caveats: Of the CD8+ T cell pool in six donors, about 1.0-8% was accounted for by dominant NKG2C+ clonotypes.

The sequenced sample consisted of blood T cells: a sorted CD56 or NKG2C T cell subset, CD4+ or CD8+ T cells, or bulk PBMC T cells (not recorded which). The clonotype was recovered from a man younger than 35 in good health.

The CDR3 spells CASSFILSAGEQFF. V is TRBV7-9 and J is TRBJ2-1; the TRBD2 assignment by TCRdb is unverifiable without DNA. This CDR3 spans 14 amino acids. Per the germline V gene, CDR1 is SEHNR and CDR2 is FQNEAQ (reference sequence).